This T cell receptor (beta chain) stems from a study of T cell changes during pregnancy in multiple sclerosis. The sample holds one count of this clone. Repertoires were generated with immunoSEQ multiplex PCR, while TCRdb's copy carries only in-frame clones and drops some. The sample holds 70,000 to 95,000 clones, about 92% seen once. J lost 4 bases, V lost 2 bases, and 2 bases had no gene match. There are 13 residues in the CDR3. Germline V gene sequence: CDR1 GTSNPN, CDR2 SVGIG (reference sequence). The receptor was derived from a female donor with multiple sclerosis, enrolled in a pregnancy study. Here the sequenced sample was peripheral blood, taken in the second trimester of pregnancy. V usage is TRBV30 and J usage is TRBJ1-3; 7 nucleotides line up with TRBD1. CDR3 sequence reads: CAWSSGGGNTIYF. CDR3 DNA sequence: TGTGCCTGGAGTTCAGGGGGAGGAAACACCATATATTTT.